These 17 T cell receptor beta chains share one sample of origin, sequenced in a study of blood T cell repertoires in COVID-19. The assay was immunoSEQ multiplex PCR, and TCRdb's table has in-frame clones only and misses some. In the table there are hundreds of thousands of clones, approximately 87% of which are singletons. The sample was peripheral blood. All receptors derive from a woman aged 40-49 years who had recovered from COVID-19.

The V and J genes are TRBV5-6 and TRBJ1-1; 10 nucleotides match TRBD1. Germline V gene data show CDR1 as SGHDT and CDR2 as YYEEEE. V trimming: 4 bases; J trimming: 4 bases; junction bases outside the gene matches: 19. The CDR3 spans 19 residues. CDR3 sequence (DNA): TGTGCCAGCAGCCGCATTACAAGACAGGGGGCGCAAAGTGGCACTGAAGCTTTCTTT. Its protein is CASSRITRQGAQSGTEAFF.

The rearrangement links TRBV5-1 to TRBJ2-1; 7 bases align to TRBD2. J gave up 0 bases and V 7 bases, and 7 bases lay outside the gene matches. CDR3 size: 15 residues. CDR1 SGHRS and CDR2 YFSETQ come from the germline V gene. The CDR3 is CASRYGGSSYNEQFF. As DNA, the CDR3 is TGCGCCAGCCGATACGGGGGGAGCTCCTACAATGAGCAGTTCTTC.

The V gene is TRBV18, the J gene TRBJ1-2; 8 bases are shared with TRBD1. The CDR3 loop spans 15 amino acids. The J segment lost 4 bases and the V segment lost 2 bases, leaving 6 bases of the junction unmatched. CDR1 is KGHSH and CDR2 is LQKENI in the germline V gene. Here the CDR3 DNA reads TGTGCCAGCTCACCAACCGGGACAGGCCTCTATGGCTACACCTTC. Protein: CASSPTGTGLYGYTF.

This rearrangement joins TRBV11-2 to TRBJ2-7; 10 bases are shared with TRBD1. Germline CDR1 and CDR2: SGHAT and FQNNGV. With 5 bases clipped from V and 5 bases from J, the junction kept 9 bases outside the gene matches. CDR3 length: 15 amino acids. CDR3 DNA: TGTGCCAGCAGCCCAAATTGGGACAGGGGCCACGAGCAGTACTTC. Its translation: CASSPNWDRGHEQYF.

V gene TRBV5-1 combines with J gene TRBJ1-2; no firm D call. The germline CDR1 and CDR2 sequences are SGHRS and YFSETQ. The CDR3 is made up of 14 amino acids. V was trimmed by 7 bases and J by 1 base, leaving 14 bases between them. This CDR3 is CASAFSGINYGYTF. The CDR3 DNA reads TGCGCCAGCGCCTTTTCGGGGATTAACTATGGCTACACCTTC. Based on the CDR3 plus reference TRBV5-1 and TRBJ1-2, the full variable domain is KAGVTQTPRYLIKTRGQQVTLSCSPISGHRSVSWYQQTPGQGLQFLFEYFSETQRNKGNFPGRFSGRQFSNSRSEMNVSTLELGDSALYLCASAFSGINYGYTFGSGTRLTVV.

This chain connects TRBV9 to TRBJ2-6, with D maybe TRBD1 (5 bases). Germline lookup yields CDR1 SGDLS and CDR2 YYNGEE. V was shortened by 0 bases and J by 1 base, with 14 bases between the two germline ends. The length of the CDR3 is 18 residues. CDR3 nucleotides: TGTGCCAGCAGCGTAGGGCCGACAGTACTATCTGGGGCCAACGTCCTGACTTTC. Encoded protein: CASSVGPTVLSGANVLTF.

The V and J genes are TRBV5-1 and TRBJ1-2; maybe TRBD1 (6 bases). The CDR3 loop spans 16 amino acids. Germline V gene data show CDR1 as SGHRS and CDR2 as YFSETQ. V shed 2 bases and J shed 5 bases, with 19 bases lying between them. This chain's CDR3 is CASSFWGPHQPYGYTF. The CDR3 DNA is TGCGCCAGCAGCTTTTGGGGGCCCCACCAGCCTTATGGCTACACCTTC.

This sequence joins TRBV6-4 and TRBJ2-5; a possible D gene is TRBD1 (6 bases). Germline loops: CDR1 MRHNA, CDR2 SNTAGT. This CDR3 region has 13 residues. With 8 bases removed from V and 5 bases from J, the gap between germline ends came to 15 bases. The CDR3 coding sequence is TGTGCCAGCTCACGCAGGGGCGGGGAGACCCAGTACTTC. It yields the protein CASSRRGGETQYF.

This chain links TRBV9 with TRBJ1-2; TRBD1 is a possible D gene (6 bases). Germline assignment: CDR1 SGDLS and CDR2 YYNGEE. The CDR3 contains 13 residues. Trimming cost V 4 bases and J 8 bases, with 15 bases left between them. CDR3 bases: TGTGCCAGCAGCTCGGGTTTACAGGGCGGCTACACCTTC. Its protein is CASSSGLQGGYTF.

The chain links TRBV9 to TRBJ1-1, with a tentative D call TRBD1 (6 bases). Germline CDR1 is SGDLS and CDR2 is YYNGEE. The CDR3 spans 15 residues. Trimming took off 4 bases at V and 1 base at J, with 14 bases between the two ends. The CDR3 DNA is TGTGCCAGCAGCCAGAGGGGGTCGGGGAACACTGAAGCTTTCTTT. Its protein product is CASSQRGSGNTEAFF.

Only a few counts were recorded for this clone. This chain links TRBV19 with TRBJ1-6, with 9 bases identical to TRBD1. Trimming removed 5 bases from V and 7 bases from J; junction bases left unmatched: 6. The CDR3 totals 15 residues. Germline CDR1 reads LNHDA; CDR2 reads SQIVND (reference sequence). The CDR3, as DNA: TGTGCCAGTAGTTTGGGACAGGGCGTAAATTCACCCCTCCACTTT. This translates into CASSLGQGVNSPLHF.

This clone was picked up a small number of times. The J gene is TRBJ1-5, the V gene TRBV7-8; D possibly corresponds to TRBD1 (5 bases). The V end lost 5 bases, the J end lost 3 bases, and 8 bases lay between the germline ends. Looked up from germline, CDR1 is SGHVS and CDR2 is FQNEAQ. The CDR3 loop spans 13 amino acids. The CDR3 here is CASSRQNNQPQHF. The CDR3 DNA follows: TGTGCCAGCAGCCGACAGAACAATCAGCCCCAGCATTTT.

The gene calls are TRBV18 and TRBJ2-7; 7 nucleotides agree with TRBD1. The CDR3 is 16 amino acids. Losses at the gene ends were 1 base for V and 0 bases for J; bases not matched to a gene: 6. Germline V gives CDR1 KGHSH, CDR2 LQKENI. The CDR3 nucleotides read TGTGCCAGCTCACCACGTGGGACAGCGAGCTCCTACGAGCAGTACTTC. Protein product: CASSPRGTASSYEQYF.

The chain couples TRBV5-1 to TRBJ2-1; a weak D match, TRBD2 (7 bases). V lost 6 bases, J lost 0 bases, and 25 bases lay in between. The CDR3 totals 19 residues. Per germline, CDR1 SGHRS and CDR2 YFSETQ. The CDR3 nucleotides read TGCGCCAGCACTTCCGGAAGGGGGGGGTTCCTCAGCTCCTACAATGAGCAGTTCTTC. Encoded protein: CASTSGRGGFLSSYNEQFF.

The CDR3 here is CASSLNGGELFF. CDR3 in DNA: TGTGCCAGCTCGCTGAACGGCGGGGAGCTGTTTTTT. V usage is TRBV2 and J usage is TRBJ2-2; no clear D. CDR1 is SNHLY, CDR2 FYNNEI, per germline. V dropped 8 bases and J dropped 7 bases, with 11 bases sitting between them. CDR3 size: 12 residues.

V usage is TRBV5-6 and J usage is TRBJ1-2; D is possibly TRBD1 (6 bases). This CDR3 is built from 15 residues. Trimming shortened V by 0 bases and J by 4 bases, and 13 bases separated the two germline ends. From germline, CDR1 is SGHDT and CDR2 YYEEEE. CDR3 in amino acids: CASSLDRTVAYGYTF. The CDR3 DNA reads TGTGCCAGCAGCTTGGATAGGACAGTAGCCTATGGCTACACCTTC.

The chain carries TRBV5-1 and TRBJ1-2, with 9 bases fitting TRBD1. Losses at the gene ends were 1 base for V and 9 bases for J; bases not matched to a gene: 10. CDR1 and CDR2 from the germline V gene are SGHRS and YFSETQ. This CDR3 is built from 15 residues. CDR3 residues: CASSLQGQGDSSYTF. DNA for the CDR3: TGCGCCAGCAGCTTGCAGGGACAGGGTGACAGTAGCTACACCTTC. Filled out from reference TRBV5-1 and TRBJ1-2, the complete variable domain reads KAGVTQTPRYLIKTRGQQVTLSCSPISGHRSVSWYQQTPGQGLQFLFEYFSETQRNKGNFPGRFSGRQFSNSRSEMNVSTLELGDSALYLCASSLQGQGDSSYTFGSGTRLTVV.